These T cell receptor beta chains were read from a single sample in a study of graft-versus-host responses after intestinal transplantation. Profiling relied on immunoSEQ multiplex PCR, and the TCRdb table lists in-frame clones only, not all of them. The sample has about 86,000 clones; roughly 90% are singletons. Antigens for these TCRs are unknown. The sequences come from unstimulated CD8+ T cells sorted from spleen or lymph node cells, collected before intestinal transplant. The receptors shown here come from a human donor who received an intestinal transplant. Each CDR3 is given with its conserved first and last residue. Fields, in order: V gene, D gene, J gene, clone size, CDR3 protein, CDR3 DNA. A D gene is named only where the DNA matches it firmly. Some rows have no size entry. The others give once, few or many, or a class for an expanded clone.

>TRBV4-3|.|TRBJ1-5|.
CASSQSGGGNQPQHF
TGCGCCAGCAGCCAATCAGGAGGTGGCAATCAGCCCCAGCATTTT
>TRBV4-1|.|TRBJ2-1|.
CASSQDPNNEQFF
TGCGCCAGCAGCCAAGATCCCAACAATGAGCAGTTCTTC
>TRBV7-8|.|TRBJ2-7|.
CASSLESYEQYF
TGTGCCAGCAGCTTAGAGAGCTACGAGCAGTACTTC
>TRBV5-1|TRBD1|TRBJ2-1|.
CASSLGQGASGEQFF
TGCGCCAGCAGCTTAGGACAGGGGGCGTCCGGTGAGCAGTTCTTC
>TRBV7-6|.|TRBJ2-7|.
CASSLSWSSPEQYF
TGTGCCAGCAGCTTAAGCTGGTCTTCCCCGGAGCAGTACTTC
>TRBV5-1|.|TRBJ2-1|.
CASSSTRSGGYNEQFF
TGCGCCAGCAGCTCTACCCGGTCGGGTGGGTACAATGAGCAGTTCTTC
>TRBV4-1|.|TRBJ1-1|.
CASSPRQNTEAFF
TGCGCCAGCAGCCCTCGACAGAACACTGAAGCTTTCTTT
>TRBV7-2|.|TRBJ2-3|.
CASSPRGTGSPDTQYF
TGTGCCAGCAGCCCCCGAGGCACGGGGAGTCCAGATACGCAGTATTTT
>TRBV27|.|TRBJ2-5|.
CASSSLQETQYF
TGTGCCAGCAGTTCCCTCCAAGAGACCCAGTACTTC
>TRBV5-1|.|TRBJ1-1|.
CASRHRVLEREAFF
TGCGCCAGCAGGCACAGGGTGTTAGAGCGTGAAGCTTTCTTT
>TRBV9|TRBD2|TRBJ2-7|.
CASSDGLAGDEQYF
TGTGCCAGCAGCGACGGACTAGCGGGAGACGAGCAGTACTTC
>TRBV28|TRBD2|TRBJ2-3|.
CASSFPPSGITDTQYF
TGTGCCAGCAGTTTCCCCCCTAGCGGGATCACAGATACGCAGTATTTT
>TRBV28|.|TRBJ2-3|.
CASSLGGVPTDTQYF
TGTGCCAGCAGTCTCGGGGGAGTCCCCACAGATACGCAGTATTTT
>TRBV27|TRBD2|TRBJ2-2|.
CASSMGLAIGTGELFF
TGTGCCAGCAGCATGGGACTAGCGATCGGCACCGGGGAGCTGTTTTTT
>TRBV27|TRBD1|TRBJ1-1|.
CASSPSNGQGDPEAFF
TGTGCCAGCAGTCCTTCTAATGGACAGGGCGACCCTGAAGCTTTCTTT
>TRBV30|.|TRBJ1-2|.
CAWRPLGYYGYTF
TGTGCCTGGAGGCCGCTCGGTTACTATGGCTACACCTTC
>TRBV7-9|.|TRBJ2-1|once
CASSPSGDGVNEQFF
TGTGCCAGCAGCCCGAGCGGCGACGGGGTCAATGAGCAGTTCTTC
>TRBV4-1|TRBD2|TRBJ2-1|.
CASSQGFLGLALLNEQFF
TGCGCCAGCAGCCAGGGGTTTCTAGGACTAGCGCTTCTGAATGAGCAGTTCTTC
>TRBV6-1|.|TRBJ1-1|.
CASSWGINTEAFF
TGTGCCAGCAGTTGGGGCATCAACACTGAAGCTTTCTTT
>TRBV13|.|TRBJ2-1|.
CASSFRGQNEQFF
TGTGCCAGCAGCTTCCGCGGACAGAATGAGCAGTTCTTC
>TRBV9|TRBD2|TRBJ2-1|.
CASSPNRGGTSLYNEQFF
TGTGCCAGCAGCCCAAACCGGGGGGGGACTAGTCTTTACAATGAGCAGTTCTTC
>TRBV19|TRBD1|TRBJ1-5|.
CASSIGGGVQPQHF
TGTGCCAGTAGTATAGGAGGGGGCGTACAGCCCCAGCATTTT
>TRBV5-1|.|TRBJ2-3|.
CASSLNAGLTDTQYF
TGCGCCAGCAGCTTGAACGCGGGCCTCACAGATACGCAGTATTTT
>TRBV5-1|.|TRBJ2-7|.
CASSLEGVPYEQYF
TGCGCCAGCAGCTTGGAGGGGGTTCCCTACGAGCAGTACTTC
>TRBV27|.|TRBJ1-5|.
CAPLQPQHF
TGTGCCCCTTTACAGCCCCAGCATTTT
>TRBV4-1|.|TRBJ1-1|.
CASSQDGRGGNTEAFF
TGCGCCAGCAGCCAAGATGGGAGGGGAGGGAACACTGAAGCTTTCTTT
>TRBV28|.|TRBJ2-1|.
CASTYPRVAYNEQFF
TGTGCCAGCACTTATCCCAGGGTGGCCTACAATGAGCAGTTCTTC
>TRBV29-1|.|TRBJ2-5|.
CSVEDSRDQETQYF
TGCAGCGTTGAAGACAGCAGGGACCAAGAGACCCAGTACTTC
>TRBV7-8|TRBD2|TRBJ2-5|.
CASSLLAALQETQYF
TGTGCCAGCAGCTTACTAGCGGCCCTCCAAGAGACCCAGTACTTC
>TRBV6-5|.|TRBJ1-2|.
CASSYSPGSYGYTF
TGTGCCAGCAGTTACTCCCCAGGATCCTATGGCTACACCTTC
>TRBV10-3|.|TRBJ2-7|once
CAITPSGATYEQYF
TGTGCCATCACCCCTTCGGGAGCGACCTACGAGCAGTACTTC
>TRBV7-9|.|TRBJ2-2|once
CASSLKQDYILAGELFF
TGTGCCAGCAGCTTAAAGCAGGACTACATCCTCGCCGGGGAGCTGTTTTTT
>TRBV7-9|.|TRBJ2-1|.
CASSLVGAGGNEQFF
TGTGCCAGCAGCTTAGTTGGCGCAGGTGGGAATGAGCAGTTCTTC
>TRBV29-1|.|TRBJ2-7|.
CSVEPPGTYEQYF
TGCAGCGTTGAACCGCCAGGGACCTACGAGCAGTACTTC
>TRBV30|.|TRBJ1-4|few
CAWIHDSETTNEKLFF
TGTGCCTGGATACATGACAGCGAGACAACTAATGAAAAACTGTTTTTT
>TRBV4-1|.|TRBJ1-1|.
CASSQGVRTGPNTEAFF
TGCGCCAGCAGCCAAGGAGTGAGAACAGGGCCGAACACTGAAGCTTTCTTT
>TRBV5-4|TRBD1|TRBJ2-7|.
CASSLGTGAIYEQYF
TGTGCCAGCAGCTTGGGGACAGGGGCCATCTACGAGCAGTACTTC
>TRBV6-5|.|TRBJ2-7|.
CASGSGEQYF
TGTGCCAGCGGGTCGGGAGAGCAGTACTTC
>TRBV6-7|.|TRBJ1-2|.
CASSPGIKIGSLAGYTF
TGTGCCAGCAGTCCTGGAATAAAAATAGGGTCCCTAGCGGGCTACACCTTC
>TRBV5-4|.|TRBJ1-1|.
CASSLHQQGWNTEAFF
TGTGCCAGCAGCTTACACCAACAGGGTTGGAACACTGAAGCTTTCTTT
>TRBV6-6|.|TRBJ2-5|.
CASSYGETQYF
TGTGCCAGCAGTTACGGCGAGACCCAGTACTTC
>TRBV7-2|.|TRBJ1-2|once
CASSLDGGNYGYTF
TGTGCCAGCAGCTTAGATGGCGGAAACTATGGCTACACCTTC
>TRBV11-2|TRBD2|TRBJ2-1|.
CASSLGGSSYNEQFF
TGTGCCAGCAGCTTGGGGGGGAGCTCCTACAATGAGCAGTTCTTC
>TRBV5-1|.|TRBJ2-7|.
CASSLESGTYEQYF
TGCGCCAGCAGCTTGGAGAGCGGCACCTACGAGCAGTACTTC
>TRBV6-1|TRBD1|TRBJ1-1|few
CASSARGPFAAFF
TGTGCCAGCAGTGCCAGGGGGCCCTTTGCAGCTTTCTTT
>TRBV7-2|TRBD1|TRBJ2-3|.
CASSRQGPRLTDTQYF
TGTGCCAGCAGCCGACAGGGCCCCAGACTCACAGATACGCAGTATTTT
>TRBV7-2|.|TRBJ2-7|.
CASSFGSSYEQYF
TGTGCCAGCAGCTTCGGGAGCTCCTACGAGCAGTACTTC
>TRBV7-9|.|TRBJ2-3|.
CASSLTEGGRTDTQYF
TGTGCCAGCAGCTTAACCGAAGGGGGTCGTACAGATACGCAGTATTTT
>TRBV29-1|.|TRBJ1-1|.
CSVVEGNTEAFF
TGCAGCGTTGTGGAGGGGAACACTGAAGCTTTCTTT